These 8 T cell receptor beta chains share one sample of origin, sequenced in a study of blood T cell repertoires in COVID-19. Sequencing was performed with immunoSEQ multiplex PCR; in TCRdb, only in-frame clones are kept and a portion is missing. In the table there are 45,000 to 60,000 clones, approximately 80% of which are singletons. Input material: peripheral blood. The source of these receptors is a human donor with active or convalescent COVID-19. The donor label of this sample is uncertain.

This clone appeared once. CDR3 region: CASSLLVADYNEQFF. The CDR3, as DNA: TGTGCCAGCAGCTTGTTGGTAGCGGATTACAATGAGCAGTTCTTC. The chain joins TRBV5-5 to TRBJ2-1, with D perhaps matching TRBD2 (6 bases). V lost 1 base, J lost 4 bases, and 12 bases lay in between. The germline V gene has CDR1 SGHKS and CDR2 YYEKEE (reference sequence). The CDR3 runs to 15 residues.

The rearrangement uses TRBV9 and TRBJ2-7, with TRBD2 identical over 13 bases. CDR1 is SGDLS, CDR2 YYNGEE, per germline. V gave up 4 bases and J gave up 0 bases; unmatched junction bases: 4. CDR3 length equals 16 residues. The CDR3 sequence: CASSPWTSGSSYEQYF. In nucleotides, the CDR3 is TGTGCCAGCAGCCCTTGGACTAGCGGGAGCTCCTACGAGCAGTACTTC.

V is TRBV18 and J is TRBJ1-2; D is possibly TRBD1 (5 bases). V was cut by 0 bases and J by 3 bases, with 14 bases left in between. Germline V CDR1 and CDR2: KGHSH, LQKENI. This CDR3 is 16 amino acids long. Here the CDR3 DNA reads TGTGCCAGCTCACCACCGTCCCGGGGGATTCACTATGGCTACACCTTC. Residues: CASSPPSRGIHYGYTF.

The chain couples TRBV19 to TRBJ2-2, with D hard to call. V lost 6 bases and J lost 10, with 24 bases in between. In germline, CDR1 is LNHDA, CDR2 SQIVND (reference sequence). The CDR3 spans 16 residues. The chain's CDR3 is CASRAPPPAWYEELFF. The DNA of the CDR3 is TGTGCCAGTAGGGCCCCCCCTCCCGCATGGTACGAGGAGCTGTTTTTT.

A few counts support this clone. The V gene is TRBV5-6, the J gene TRBJ1-3; D possibly corresponds to TRBD1 (6 bases). This CDR3 is 16 amino acids long. The V gene's germline CDR1 is SGHDT and CDR2 YYEEEE. V dropped 4 bases and J dropped 6 bases, with 20 bases sitting between them. This CDR3 reads CASSVRTGGAENTIYF. Here the CDR3 DNA reads TGTGCCAGCAGCGTCCGTACGGGGGGCGCAGAAAACACCATATATTTT.

The chain carries TRBV3-1 (or the pseudogene TRBV3-2) and TRBJ2-5, with 7 nucleotides matching TRBD1. The germline gives CDR1 LGHDT, CDR2 YNNKEL (reference sequence). The CDR3 is 16 residues long. J lost 2 bases, V lost 1 base, and 7 bases had no gene match. The CDR3 bases are TGTGCCAGCAGCCAAGTACCGGGACAGAGTCAAGAGACCCAGTACTTC. This encodes CASSQVPGQSQETQYF.

This chain connects TRBV5-6 to TRBJ2-3; perhaps TRBD2 as D (6 bases). Trimming took off 4 bases at V and 2 bases at J, with 20 bases between the two ends. The CDR3 is made up of 17 amino acids. CDR1 SGHDT and CDR2 YYEEEE come from the germline V gene. CDR3 sequence: CASSPIGGMYFTDTQYF. CDR3 in DNA: TGTGCCAGCAGCCCAATTGGAGGGATGTACTTCACAGATACGCAGTATTTT.

The V and J genes are TRBV3-1 (or the pseudogene TRBV3-2) and TRBJ1-2; D might be TRBD1 (6 bases). In germline, CDR1 is LGHDT, CDR2 YNNKEL (reference sequence). Trimming took 0 bases from V and 0 from J, leaving 17 bases between them. The CDR3 length is 18 residues. CDR3: CASSQDSGQTGPNYGYTF. CDR3 nucleotides: TGTGCCAGCAGCCAAGATTCCGGTCAGACAGGTCCTAACTATGGCTACACCTTC.